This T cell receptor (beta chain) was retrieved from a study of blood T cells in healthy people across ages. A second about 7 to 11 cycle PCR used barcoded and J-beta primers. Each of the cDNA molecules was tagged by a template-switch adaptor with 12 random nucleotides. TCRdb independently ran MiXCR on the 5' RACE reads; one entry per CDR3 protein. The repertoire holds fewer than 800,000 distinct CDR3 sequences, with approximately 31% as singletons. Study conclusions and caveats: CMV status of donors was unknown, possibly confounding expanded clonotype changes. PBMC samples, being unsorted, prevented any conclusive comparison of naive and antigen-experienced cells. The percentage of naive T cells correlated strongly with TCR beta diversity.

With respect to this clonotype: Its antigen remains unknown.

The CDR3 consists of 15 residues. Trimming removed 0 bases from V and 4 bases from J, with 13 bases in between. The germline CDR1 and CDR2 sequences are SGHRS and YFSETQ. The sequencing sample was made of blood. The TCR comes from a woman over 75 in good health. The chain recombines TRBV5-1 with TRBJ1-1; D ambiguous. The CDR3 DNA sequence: TGCGCCAGCAGCTTGGTCACGGGGATCGCCACTGAAGCTTTCTTT. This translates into CASSLVTGIATEAFF.